These 30 T cell receptor beta chains were all obtained from the same sample, sequenced in a study of blood T cell repertoires in COVID-19. Measured with immunoSEQ multiplex PCR; TCRdb has only the in-frame clones, and not every one. The sample consists of approximately 500,000 clones, roughly 89% of them appearing once. Specimen: peripheral blood. Receptors were obtained from a man between 18 and 29 years old with COVID-19, enrolled during active disease.

The genes are TRBV6-1 and TRBJ2-5; a possible D gene is TRBD2 (5 bases). Germline loops: CDR1 MNHNS, CDR2 SASEGT. V was clipped by 1 base and J by 4 bases, with 25 bases between them. This CDR3 contains 19 residues. The CDR3 sequence: CASSEGVAAGNGFRETQYF. In DNA form, the CDR3 reads TGTGCCAGCAGTGAAGGCGTGGCGGCGGGCAACGGGTTTAGAGAGACCCAGTACTTC.

V and J are TRBV27 and TRBJ2-2; D might be TRBD1 (6 bases). There are 14 residues in the CDR3. The germline CDR1 and CDR2 sequences are MNHEY and SMNVEV (reference sequence). V was clipped by 6 bases and J by 7 bases, with 15 bases between them. The CDR3 reads CASRHHAGVGELFF. Written as DNA, the CDR3 is TGTGCCAGCAGACATCACGCAGGGGTCGGGGAGCTGTTTTTT.

V gene TRBV18 combines with J gene TRBJ1-2; D gene unclear. Trimming left V 2 bases short and J 0 bases short, with 7 bases between. This CDR3 is built from 14 residues. Germline CDR1 reads KGHSH; CDR2 reads LQKENI. In nucleotides, the CDR3 is TGTGCCAGCTCACCAGTTCAGTCTAACTATGGCTACACCTTC. This gives the protein CASSPVQSNYGYTF.

This clone was observed a single time. The chain employs TRBV7-8 and TRBJ1-1, with 11 bases aligning to TRBD1. V was clipped by 5 bases and J by 4 bases; unmatched bases: 6. The CDR3 is 15 residues long. From germline, CDR1 is SGHVS and CDR2 FQNEAQ. CDR3 sequence: CASSPGGTGGTEAFF. CDR3 in DNA: TGTGCCAGCAGCCCAGGGGGGACAGGGGGCACTGAAGCTTTCTTT.

In this sample, this clone turned up once. The chain recombines TRBV3-1 (or the pseudogene TRBV3-2) with TRBJ2-7, with no clear D. CDR1 is LGHDT, CDR2 YNNKEL, per germline (reference sequence). This CDR3 has 15 residues. With 4 bases removed from V and 6 bases from J, the gap between germline ends came to 19 bases. CDR3 amino acids: CASSPSFSRQSEQYF. Written as DNA, the CDR3 is TGTGCCAGCAGCCCCAGCTTTAGCCGTCAGTCCGAGCAGTACTTC.

This chain joins TRBV7-9 and TRBJ2-3, with TRBD2 matching 8 bases. The CDR3 is 15 amino acids. Per germline, CDR1 SEHNR and CDR2 FQNEAQ (reference sequence). Trimming cost V 3 bases and J 4 bases; bases outside gene matches: 6. CDR3 loop: CASSLGGRNADTQYF. CDR3 sequence (DNA): TGTGCCAGCAGCTTGGGCGGGAGGAATGCAGATACGCAGTATTTT.

This clone has only one observation. The V and J genes are TRBV19 and TRBJ2-7; 10 positions match TRBD1. CDR1 and CDR2 (germline): LNHDA, SQIVND (reference sequence). The CDR3 has 14 residues. The V gene end was trimmed by 6 bases and the J gene end by 4 bases; junction bases not matched to a gene: 6. The CDR3 spells CASSATGGGYEQYF. The DNA for the CDR3 is TGTGCCAGTAGCGCGACAGGGGGCGGGTACGAGCAGTACTTC.

The CDR3 sequence: CASSQSPSATNEKLFF. CDR3 DNA: TGTGCCAGCAGCCAATCTCCCAGCGCAACTAATGAAAAACTGTTTTTT. The chain couples TRBV16 to TRBJ1-4; D is uncertain. The V gene lost 0 bases and the J gene lost 0 bases, with 8 bases spanning the gap. Germline values: CDR1 KGHSY, CDR2 FQNENV. There are 16 residues in the CDR3.

This clone was seen just once. CDR3: CASSVARGGLVTEAFF. In nucleotides, the CDR3 is TGTGCCAGCAGCGTAGCGCGTGGAGGGCTAGTCACTGAAGCTTTCTTT. The chain has TRBV9 and TRBJ1-1; no reliable D call. The length of the CDR3 is 16 residues. Trimming left V 0 bases short and J 4 bases short, with 16 bases between. Looked up from germline, CDR1 is SGDLS and CDR2 is YYNGEE. Variable domain in full (rest from reference TRBV9 and TRBJ1-1): DSGVTQTPKHLITATGQRVTLRCSPRSGDLSVYWYQQSLDQGLQFLIQYYNGEERAKGNILERFSAQQFPDLHSELNLSSLELGDSALYFCASSVARGGLVTEAFFGQGTRLTVV.

This rearrangement joins TRBV13 to TRBJ2-5; D unclear. Germline-derived CDR1 and CDR2 are PRHDT and FYEKMQ (reference sequence). The CDR3 contains 14 residues. Trimming took 5 bases from V and 7 from J, leaving 17 bases between them. The CDR3 DNA reads as TGTGCCAGCAGCCCCGCTGCGCCCCCGGGGACCCAGTACTTC. Encoded protein: CASSPAAPPGTQYF.

The chain recombines TRBV6-2 or TRBV6-3 with TRBJ2-7, with 10 positions matching TRBD1. CDR3 length equals 21 residues. The germline CDR1 and CDR2 sequences are MNHEY and SVGEGT. The V gene end was trimmed by 3 bases and the J gene end by 4 bases; junction bases not matched to a gene: 24. CDR3 protein: CASSYGGSGTGARRWPYEQYF. In DNA form, the CDR3 reads TGTGCCAGCAGTTATGGAGGATCGGGGACAGGGGCCCGAAGGTGGCCTTACGAGCAGTACTTC.

As concerns this clone: Different DNA sequences within this sample yield the same CDR3. This rearrangement joins TRBV3-1 (or the pseudogene TRBV3-2) to TRBJ2-3, with a tentative D call TRBD2 (5 bases). Between the trimmed V and J ends, which lost 1 base and 0 bases, there was a span of 5 bases. The CDR3 is 14 residues long. Looked up from germline, CDR1 is LGHDT and CDR2 is YNNKEL (reference sequence). The CDR3, as DNA: TGTGCCAGCAGCCAAGGCGGGAGCACAGATACGCAGTATTTT. It translates to CASSQGGSTDTQYF.

This chain uses TRBV27 with TRBJ2-3; D uncertain. Deletions cut 3 bases from V and 4 bases from J, with 8 bases between. The CDR3 is 13 residues long. From germline, CDR1 is MNHEY and CDR2 SMNVEV (reference sequence). The CDR3 here is CASSFAEPDTQYF. The CDR3 nucleotides read TGTGCCAGCAGTTTTGCCGAGCCAGATACGCAGTATTTT.

The chain combines TRBV18 with TRBJ1-1; 11 nucleotides agree with TRBD1. The CDR3 is 16 residues long. Germline CDR1 reads KGHSH; CDR2 reads LQKENI. Trimming at V came to 5 bases and at J to 4 bases, leaving 9 bases not matched to a gene. This CDR3 is CASSSDRGPLGTEAFF. The CDR3 region has the DNA TGTGCCAGCTCATCGGACAGGGGGCCGCTAGGCACTGAAGCTTTCTTT.

V is TRBV10-1 and J is TRBJ2-2; no clear D. This CDR3 is built from 14 residues. Between the trimmed V and J ends, which lost 2 bases and 3 bases, there was a span of 7 bases. Germline CDR1 and CDR2: WNHNN and SYGVQD (reference sequence). CDR3: CASSETRYTGELFF. DNA for the CDR3: TGCGCCAGCAGTGAGACTCGTTACACCGGGGAGCTGTTTTTT.

The chain is built from TRBV6-1 and TRBJ2-3; possible D gene TRBD2, 6 bases. V was clipped by 1 base and J by 2 bases, with 16 bases between them. Germline V gene data show CDR1 as MNHNS and CDR2 as SASEGT. CDR3 size: 17 residues. The CDR3 spells CASSEGLPQLATDTQYF. The CDR3 nucleotides read TGTGCCAGCAGTGAAGGACTTCCCCAACTAGCCACAGATACGCAGTATTTT.

The chain joins TRBV29-1 to TRBJ2-4; TRBD1 is a possible D gene (6 bases). Trimming pared 6 bases from V and 4 bases from J, leaving 13 bases between. The CDR3 is 13 residues long. CDR1 SQVTM and CDR2 ANQGSEA come from the germline V gene. The CDR3 sequence is CSVIRDNKNIQYF. DNA for the CDR3: TGCAGCGTAATCCGGGACAATAAAAACATTCAGTACTTC.

For the CDR3, the DNA is TGTGCCAGCAGCTCCTCCGTGTATAGCGGAAAAGAGACCCAGTACTTC. Protein product: CASSSSVYSGKETQYF. The chain links TRBV7-2 to TRBJ2-5, with D possibly being TRBD2 (6 bases). This CDR3 contains 16 residues. V was clipped by 4 bases and J by 3 bases, with 18 bases between them. Germline V lookup: CDR1 SGHTA, CDR2 FQGNSA.

The chain is built from TRBV30 and TRBJ2-7; 12 bases are a match to TRBD1. CDR1 is GTSNPN and CDR2 is SVGIG in the germline V gene (reference sequence). The CDR3 is 15 residues long. With V trimmed by 3 bases and J by 6 bases, 9 bases remained unmatched. CDR3 loop: CAWSPRDRGLSEQYF. CDR3 nucleotides: TGTGCCTGGAGCCCCCGGGACAGGGGGCTGAGCGAGCAGTACTTC.

This sequence joins TRBV6-6 and TRBJ2-7; D possibly corresponds to TRBD2 (5 bases). Deletions cut 8 bases from V and 5 bases from J, with 25 bases between. CDR1 MNHNY and CDR2 SVGAGI come from the germline V gene (reference sequence). The CDR3 extends over 16 amino acids. The chain's CDR3 is CASHPQSGGGSDEQYF. For the CDR3, the DNA is TGTGCCAGCCACCCTCAGTCGGGCGGTGGGAGTGACGAGCAGTACTTC.

The table lists this clone with a count of one. This sequence joins TRBV5-1 and TRBJ1-4; D not certain. V was shortened by 5 bases and J by 2 bases, with 7 bases between the two germline ends. The CDR3 has 13 amino acids. Per the germline V gene, CDR1 is SGHRS and CDR2 is YFSETQ. CDR3 region: CASSSGTNEKLFF. DNA of the CDR3: TGCGCCAGCAGTTCCGGGACTAATGAAAAACTGTTTTTT.

The chain combines TRBV7-6 with TRBJ2-3, with 8 nucleotides matching TRBD2. CDR1 is SGHVS, CDR2 FNYEAQ, per germline. The CDR3 is 16 residues long. With V trimmed by 2 bases and J by 4 bases, 8 bases remained unmatched. The CDR3 loop reads CASSLTTGGRSDTQYF. In nucleotides, the CDR3 is TGTGCCAGCAGCTTAACTACGGGGGGGAGGTCAGATACGCAGTATTTT.

CDR3 in DNA: TGTGCCTGGACCAAGGGGCTAGCGAGCGGCGAGCAGTACTTC. Amino acid sequence: CAWTKGLASGEQYF. The V and J genes are TRBV30 and TRBJ2-7, with D possibly matching TRBD2 (6 bases). V was trimmed by 4 bases and J by 6 bases, leaving 19 bases between them. The CDR3 loop spans 14 amino acids. The germline V gene encodes CDR1 GTSNPN and CDR2 SVGIG (reference sequence). Combining the CDR3 with reference TRBV30 and TRBJ2-7 gives the whole variable domain SQTIHQWPATLVQPVGSPLSLECTVEGTSNPNLYWYRQAAGRGLQLLFYSVGIGQISSEVPQNLSASRPQDRQFILSSKKLLLSDSGFYLCAWTKGLASGEQYFGPGTRLTVT.

V is TRBV15 and J is TRBJ2-3, with 16 positions matching TRBD2. The trim removed 0 bases at V and 5 bases at J, leaving 11 bases unmatched. Germline CDR1 and CDR2: LNHNV and YYDKDF (reference sequence). The CDR3 is 20 residues long. CDR3 residues: CATSREPPGTSGRAIDTQYF. For the CDR3, the DNA is TGTGCCACCAGCAGAGAGCCCCCCGGGACTAGCGGGAGGGCCATAGATACGCAGTATTTT.

The rearrangement links TRBV4-1 to TRBJ1-2; D possibly corresponds to TRBD1 (5 bases). Trimming took off 8 bases at V and 6 bases at J, with 22 bases between the two ends. The CDR3 is made up of 15 amino acids. Germline assignment: CDR1 MGHRA and CDR2 YSYEKL. In nucleotides, the CDR3 is TGCGCCAGCGTCGGGACTCCCACCCTAAGCGATGGCTACACCTTC. Amino acids: CASVGTPTLSDGYTF.

The J gene is TRBJ2-1, the V gene TRBV11-1; D is possibly TRBD2 (6 bases). The CDR3 sequence is 15 residues long. Germline CDR1 reads SGHAT; CDR2 reads FQDESV (reference sequence). Trimming left V 1 base short and J 5 bases short, with 12 bases between. The CDR3 is CASSLVQRAHNEQFF. CDR3 sequence (DNA): TGTGCCAGCAGCTTAGTCCAGCGGGCACACAATGAGCAGTTCTTC.

The V call is TRBV7-3, the J call TRBJ1-1; 7 bases line up with TRBD1. CDR1 and CDR2 (germline): SGHTA, FQGTGA. The CDR3 is made up of 16 amino acids. Trimming took 1 base from V and 5 from J; bases not matched to a gene: 10. This chain's CDR3 is CASSLRVGQSITEAFF. CDR3 sequence (DNA): TGTGCCAGCAGCTTAAGGGTGGGACAGAGTATTACTGAAGCTTTCTTT. Variable domain in full (rest from reference TRBV7-3 and TRBJ1-1): GAGVSQTPSNKVTEKGKYVELRCDPISGHTALYWYRQSLGQGPEFLIYFQGTGAADDSGLPNDRFFAVRPEGSVSTLKIQRTERGDSAVYLCASSLRVGQSITEAFFGQGTRLTVV.

The chain joins TRBV10-1 to TRBJ2-3; perhaps TRBD1 as D (6 bases). V was trimmed by 3 bases and J by 6 bases, leaving 13 bases between them. Germline V CDR1 and CDR2: WNHNN, SYGVQD (reference sequence). The CDR3 length is 14 residues. This chain's CDR3 is CASSEQGRRDTQYF. Here the CDR3 DNA reads TGCGCCAGCAGTGAACAGGGAAGACGGGATACGCAGTATTTT.

CDR3 sequence (DNA): TGCGCCAGCAGTGAGTCGATTGGAGTCTACAATGAGCAGTTCTTC. Amino acids: CASSESIGVYNEQFF. This chain uses TRBV10-2 with TRBJ2-1; the D is unclear. Germline values: CDR1 WSHSY, CDR2 SAAADI. V dropped 0 bases and J dropped 3 bases, with 9 bases sitting between them. The CDR3 loop spans 15 amino acids.

DNA of the CDR3: TGTGCCAGCAGCCAAGATCAGTCAGGGATCTACGAGCAGTACTTC. Its translation is CASSQDQSGIYEQYF. The chain carries TRBV3-1 (or the pseudogene TRBV3-2) and TRBJ2-7; D may be TRBD1 (5 bases). CDR3 length equals 15 residues. In germline, CDR1 is LGHDT, CDR2 YNNKEL (reference sequence). Deletions cut 0 bases from V and 3 bases from J, with 12 bases between.